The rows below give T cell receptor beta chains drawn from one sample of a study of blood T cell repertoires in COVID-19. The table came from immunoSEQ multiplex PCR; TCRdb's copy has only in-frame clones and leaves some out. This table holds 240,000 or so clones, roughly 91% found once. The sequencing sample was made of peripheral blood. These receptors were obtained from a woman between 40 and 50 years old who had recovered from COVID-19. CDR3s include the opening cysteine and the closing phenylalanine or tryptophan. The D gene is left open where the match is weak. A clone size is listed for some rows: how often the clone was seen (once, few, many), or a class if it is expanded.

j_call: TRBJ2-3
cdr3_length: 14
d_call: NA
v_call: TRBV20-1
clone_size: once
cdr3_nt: TGCAGTGCTAGTGGGCAGGGTGGTACAGATACGCAGTATTTT
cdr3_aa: CSASGQGGTDTQYF

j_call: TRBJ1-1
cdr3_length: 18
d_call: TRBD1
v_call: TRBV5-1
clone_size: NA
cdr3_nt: TGCGCCAGCAGCCCCGCGCAAGGGGGCGGTGGTCCGAACACTGAAGCTTTCTTT
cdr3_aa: CASSPAQGGGGPNTEAFF

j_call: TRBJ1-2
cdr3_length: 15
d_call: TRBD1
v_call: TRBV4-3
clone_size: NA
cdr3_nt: TGCGCCAGCAGCCAAACAGGGGCCGGTAACTATGGCTACACCTTC
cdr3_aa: CASSQTGAGNYGYTF

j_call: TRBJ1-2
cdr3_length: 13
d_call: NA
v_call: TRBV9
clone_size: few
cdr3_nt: TGTGCCAGCAGCCCAGATACTAACTATGGCTACACCTTC
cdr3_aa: CASSPDTNYGYTF

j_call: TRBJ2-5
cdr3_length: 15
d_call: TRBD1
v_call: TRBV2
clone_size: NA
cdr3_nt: TGTGCCAGCAGTGCCGACAGGGGGGGACAAGAGACCCAGTACTTC
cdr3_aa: CASSADRGGQETQYF

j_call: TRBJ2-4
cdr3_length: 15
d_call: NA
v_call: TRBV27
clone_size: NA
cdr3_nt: TGTGCCAGCCGGCCGGGGGAATGGGCCAAAAACATTCAGTACTTC
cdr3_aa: CASRPGEWAKNIQYF

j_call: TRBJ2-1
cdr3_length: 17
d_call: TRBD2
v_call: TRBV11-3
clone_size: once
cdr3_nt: TGTGCCAGCAGCTTAGCGTCGGCCGCGGGAGCCTACAATGAGCAGTTCTTC
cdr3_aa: CASSLASAAGAYNEQFF

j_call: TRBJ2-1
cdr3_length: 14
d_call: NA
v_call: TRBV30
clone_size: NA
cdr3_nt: TGTGCCTGGAGTTGGGGCAGCTCCTACAATGAGCAGTTCTTC
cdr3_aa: CAWSWGSSYNEQFF

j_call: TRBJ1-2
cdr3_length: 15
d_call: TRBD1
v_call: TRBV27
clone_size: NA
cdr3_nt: TGTGCCAGCAGTTTGGACAGGGGCAATCGCTATGGCTACACCTTC
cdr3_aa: CASSLDRGNRYGYTF

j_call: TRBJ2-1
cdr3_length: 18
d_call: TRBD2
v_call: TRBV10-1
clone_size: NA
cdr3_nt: TGCGCCAGCAGTGACCCGGTCATATCTAGCGGGAGCTACAATGAGCAGTTCTTC
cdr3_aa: CASSDPVISSGSYNEQFF

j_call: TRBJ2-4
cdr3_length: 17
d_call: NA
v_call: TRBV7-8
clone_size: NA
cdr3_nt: TGTGCCAGCAGCTTAGTGGGGGGAGCTTCAGCCAAAAACATTCAGTACTTC
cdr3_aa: CASSLVGGASAKNIQYF

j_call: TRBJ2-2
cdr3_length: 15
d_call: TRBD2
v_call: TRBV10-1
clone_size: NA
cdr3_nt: TGCGCCAGCGGGCGGGGGGCTACGAACACCGGGGAGCTGTTTTTT
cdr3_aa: CASGRGATNTGELFF

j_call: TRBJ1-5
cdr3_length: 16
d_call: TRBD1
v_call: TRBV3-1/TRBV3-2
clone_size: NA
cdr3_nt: TGTGCCAGCAGCCCGACAGGGACCGTCCTCAATCAGCCCCAGCATTTT
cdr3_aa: CASSPTGTVLNQPQHF

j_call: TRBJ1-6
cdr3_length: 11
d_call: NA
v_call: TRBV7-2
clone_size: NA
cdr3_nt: TGTGCCAGCAGCTCTGGGGGCTCCCTCCACTTT
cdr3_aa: CASSSGGSLHF

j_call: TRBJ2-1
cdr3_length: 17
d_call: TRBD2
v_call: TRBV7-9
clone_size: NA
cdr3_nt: TGTGCCAGCAGCTTACTGACTAGCGGGAGGGCCGGGGGTGAGCAGTTCTTC
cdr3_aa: CASSLLTSGRAGGEQFF

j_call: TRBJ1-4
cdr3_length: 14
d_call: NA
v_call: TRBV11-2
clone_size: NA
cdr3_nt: TGTGCCAGCAGCAAGCATACTAGGAATGAAAAACTGTTTTTT
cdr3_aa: CASSKHTRNEKLFF

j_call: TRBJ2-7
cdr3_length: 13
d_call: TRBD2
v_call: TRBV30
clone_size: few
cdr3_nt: TGTGCCTGGAGGACGGGGGGGACCTACGAGCAGTACTTC
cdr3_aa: CAWRTGGTYEQYF

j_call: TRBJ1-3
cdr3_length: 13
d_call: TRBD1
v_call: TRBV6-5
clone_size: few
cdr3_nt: TGTGCCAGCGAGGACAGGGCTGGAAACACCATATATTTT
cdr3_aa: CASEDRAGNTIYF

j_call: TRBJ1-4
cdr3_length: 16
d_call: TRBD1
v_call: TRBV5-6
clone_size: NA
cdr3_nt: TGTGCCAGCAGCTTGGCTCACAGGGGGCGGTATGAAAAACTGTTTTTT
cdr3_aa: CASSLAHRGRYEKLFF

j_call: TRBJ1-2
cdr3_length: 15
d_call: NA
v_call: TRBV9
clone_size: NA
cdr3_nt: TGTGCCAGCAGCGTAATGGCAGGGGTTGTTGATGGCTACACCTTC
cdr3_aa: CASSVMAGVVDGYTF

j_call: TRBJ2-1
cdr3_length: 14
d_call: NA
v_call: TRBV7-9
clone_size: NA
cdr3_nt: TGTGCCAGCAGCTTAGCGGGCAGCTACAATGAGCAGTTCTTC
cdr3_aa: CASSLAGSYNEQFF

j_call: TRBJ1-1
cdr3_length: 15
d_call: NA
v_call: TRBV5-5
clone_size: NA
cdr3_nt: TGTGCCAGCAGCGGGGTCCCCAGGGCGAACACTGAAGCTTTCTTT
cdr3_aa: CASSGVPRANTEAFF

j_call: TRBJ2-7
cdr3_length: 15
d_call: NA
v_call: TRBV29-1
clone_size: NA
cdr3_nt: TGCAGCGTTGTTTCCTGGGGCGCCCCCTCCTACGAGCAGTACTTC
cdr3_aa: CSVVSWGAPSYEQYF

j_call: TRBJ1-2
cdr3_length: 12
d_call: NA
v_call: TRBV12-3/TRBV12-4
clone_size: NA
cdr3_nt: TGTGCCAGCAGTCCCAGGACATATGGCTACACCTTC
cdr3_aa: CASSPRTYGYTF

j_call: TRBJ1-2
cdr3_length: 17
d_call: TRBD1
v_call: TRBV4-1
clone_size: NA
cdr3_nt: TGCGCCAGCAGCCATTTAGGGGGCGCTGGCTCGAACTATGGCTACACCTTC
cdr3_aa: CASSHLGGAGSNYGYTF

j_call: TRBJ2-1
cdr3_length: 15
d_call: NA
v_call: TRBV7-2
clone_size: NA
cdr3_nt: TGTGCCAGCAGCTTAGTTGGTATTAGCCCCAATGAGCAGTTCTTC
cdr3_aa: CASSLVGISPNEQFF

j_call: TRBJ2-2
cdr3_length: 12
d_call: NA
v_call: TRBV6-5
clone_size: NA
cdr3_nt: TGTGCCAGCAGTTCCCTCGCCGGGGAGCTGTTTTTT
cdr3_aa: CASSSLAGELFF

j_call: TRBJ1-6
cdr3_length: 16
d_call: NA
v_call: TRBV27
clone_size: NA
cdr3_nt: TGTGCCAGCAGCCGGGAGGGGCCCTCCTATAATTCACCCCTCCACTTT
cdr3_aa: CASSREGPSYNSPLHF

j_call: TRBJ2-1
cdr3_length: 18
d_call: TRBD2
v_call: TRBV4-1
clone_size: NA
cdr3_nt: TGCGCCAGCAGCCAAGAGGGACTAGCGGGGAGCTCCTACAATGAGCAGTTCTTC
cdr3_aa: CASSQEGLAGSSYNEQFF

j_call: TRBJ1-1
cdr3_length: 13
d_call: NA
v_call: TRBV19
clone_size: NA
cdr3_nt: TGTGCCAGTAGTGGTAGGGAGGTCACTGAAGCTTTCTTT
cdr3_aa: CASSGREVTEAFF

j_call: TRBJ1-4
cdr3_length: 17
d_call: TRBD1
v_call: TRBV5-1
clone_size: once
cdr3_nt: TGCGCCAGCAGCCCGGGACAGGTTGGGGGATTTAGGGAAAAACTGTTTTTT
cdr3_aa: CASSPGQVGGFREKLFF

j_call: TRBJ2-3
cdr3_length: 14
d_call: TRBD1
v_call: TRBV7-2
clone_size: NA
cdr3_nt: TGTGCCAGCAGCCCCCGGACAGGGGCAGATACGCAGTATTTT
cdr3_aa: CASSPRTGADTQYF

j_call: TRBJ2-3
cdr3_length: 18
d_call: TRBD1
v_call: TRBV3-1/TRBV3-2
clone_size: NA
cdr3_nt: TGTGCCAGCAGCCAAGTTAGCCCAGGGGGCAAAGTCACAGATACGCAGTATTTT
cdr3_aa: CASSQVSPGGKVTDTQYF

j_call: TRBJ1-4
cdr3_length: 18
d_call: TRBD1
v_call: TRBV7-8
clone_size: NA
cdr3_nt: TGTGCCAGCAGCACGCCGACAGGGCCCCCATGGACTAATGAAAAACTGTTTTTT
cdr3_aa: CASSTPTGPPWTNEKLFF

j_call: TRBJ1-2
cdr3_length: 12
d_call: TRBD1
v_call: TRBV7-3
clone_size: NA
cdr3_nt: TGTGCCAGCAGCGGGACAGGGAATGGCTACACCTTC
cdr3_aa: CASSGTGNGYTF

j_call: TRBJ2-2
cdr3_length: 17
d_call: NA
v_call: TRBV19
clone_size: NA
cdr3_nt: TGTGCCAGTAGGGGGCCGGGTGCGGCCCGGAACACCGGGGAGCTGTTTTTT
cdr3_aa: CASRGPGAARNTGELFF

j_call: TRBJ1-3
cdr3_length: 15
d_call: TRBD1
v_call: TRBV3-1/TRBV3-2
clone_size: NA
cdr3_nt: TGTGCCAGCAGCCAGGGAGAAGGGGGCCGAAACACCATATATTTT
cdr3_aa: CASSQGEGGRNTIYF

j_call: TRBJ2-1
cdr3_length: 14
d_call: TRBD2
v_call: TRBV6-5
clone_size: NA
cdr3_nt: TGTGCCAGCAGTTATGGGGCTACCGGGGGGGAGCAGTTCTTC
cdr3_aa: CASSYGATGGEQFF

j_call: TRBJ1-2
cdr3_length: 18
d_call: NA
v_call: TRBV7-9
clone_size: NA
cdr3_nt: TGTGCCAGCAGCCCCCCCACCGCAAGACAGCACCGAAACTATGGCTACACCTTC
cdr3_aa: CASSPPTARQHRNYGYTF

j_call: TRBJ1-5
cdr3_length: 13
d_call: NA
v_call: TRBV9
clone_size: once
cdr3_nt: TGTGCCAGCAGCGTAGAGGCGGATCAGCCCCAGCATTTT
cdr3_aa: CASSVEADQPQHF

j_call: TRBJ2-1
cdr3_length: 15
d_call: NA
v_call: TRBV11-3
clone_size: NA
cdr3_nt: TGTGCCAGCAGCTTAGCTCGGCGGGGCCTAGACCAGCAGTTCTTC
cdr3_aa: CASSLARRGLDQQFF

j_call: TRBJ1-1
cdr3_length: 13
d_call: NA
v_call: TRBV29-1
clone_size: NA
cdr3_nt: TGCAGCGTTGACGGCAGGGTCCACACTGAAGCTTTCTTT
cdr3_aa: CSVDGRVHTEAFF

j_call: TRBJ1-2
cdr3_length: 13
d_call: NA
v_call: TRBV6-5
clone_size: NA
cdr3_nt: TGTGCCACCCTCTCCGACAGCCACTATGGCTACACCTTC
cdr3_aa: CATLSDSHYGYTF

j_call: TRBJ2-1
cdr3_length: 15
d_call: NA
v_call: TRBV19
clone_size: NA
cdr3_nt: TGTGCCAGTAGTATTGGCGGGACCCTCGGCAATGAGCAGTTCTTC
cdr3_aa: CASSIGGTLGNEQFF

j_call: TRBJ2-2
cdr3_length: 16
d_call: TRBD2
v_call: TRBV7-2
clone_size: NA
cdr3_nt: TGTGCCAGCAGCTCGGTAGCGGGAGGCGGTACCGGGGAGCTGTTTTTT
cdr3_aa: CASSSVAGGGTGELFF

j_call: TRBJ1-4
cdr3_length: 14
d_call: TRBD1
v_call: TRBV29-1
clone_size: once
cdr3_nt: TGCAGCGCAGGGAGTGGGACAGGGACCGAAAAACTGTTTTTT
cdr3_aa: CSAGSGTGTEKLFF

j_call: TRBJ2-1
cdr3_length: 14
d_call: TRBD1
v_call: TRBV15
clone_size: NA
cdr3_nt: TGTGCCACCAGCCGGGGACAGGGGGGTCATGAGCAGTTCTTC
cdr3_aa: CATSRGQGGHEQFF

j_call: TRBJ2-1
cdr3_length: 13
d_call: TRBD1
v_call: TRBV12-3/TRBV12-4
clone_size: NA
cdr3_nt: TGTGCCAGCCGGGACAGGACCTACAATGAGCAGTTCTTC
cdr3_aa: CASRDRTYNEQFF

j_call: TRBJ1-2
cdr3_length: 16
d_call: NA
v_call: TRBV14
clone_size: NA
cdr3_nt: TGTGCCAGCAGCCAAGAGGGGGCCGGACCTAACTATGGCTACACCTTC
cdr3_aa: CASSQEGAGPNYGYTF

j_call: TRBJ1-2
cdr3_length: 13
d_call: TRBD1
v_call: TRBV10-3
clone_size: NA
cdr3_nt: TGTGCCATCCCTGGACAGGGAAGCTATGGCTACACCTTC
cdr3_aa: CAIPGQGSYGYTF

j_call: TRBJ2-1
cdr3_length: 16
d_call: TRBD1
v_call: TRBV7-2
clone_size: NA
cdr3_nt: TGTGCCAGCAGCTTAGGGTTGGGGACAGGGCACAATGAGCAGTTCTTC
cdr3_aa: CASSLGLGTGHNEQFF

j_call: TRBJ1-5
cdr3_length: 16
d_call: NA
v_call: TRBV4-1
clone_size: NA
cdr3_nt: TGCGCCAGCACCCAACAAGCGAGCGGTAGCAATCAGCCCCAGCATTTT
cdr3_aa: CASTQQASGSNQPQHF

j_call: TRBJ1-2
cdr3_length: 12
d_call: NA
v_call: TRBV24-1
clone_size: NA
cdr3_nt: TGTGCCACCAGTGACCGGGACTATGGCTACACCTTC
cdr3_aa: CATSDRDYGYTF

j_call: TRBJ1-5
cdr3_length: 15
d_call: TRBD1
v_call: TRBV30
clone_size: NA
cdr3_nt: TGTGCCTGGACCCCGAGGGGGCATAGCAATCAGCCCCAGCATTTT
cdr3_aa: CAWTPRGHSNQPQHF

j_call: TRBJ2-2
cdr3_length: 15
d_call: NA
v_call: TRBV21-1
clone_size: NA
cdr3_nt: TGTGCCAGCAGCAAGGCTAGCCGAAGGGCCGGGGAGCTGTTTTTT
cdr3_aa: CASSKASRRAGELFF